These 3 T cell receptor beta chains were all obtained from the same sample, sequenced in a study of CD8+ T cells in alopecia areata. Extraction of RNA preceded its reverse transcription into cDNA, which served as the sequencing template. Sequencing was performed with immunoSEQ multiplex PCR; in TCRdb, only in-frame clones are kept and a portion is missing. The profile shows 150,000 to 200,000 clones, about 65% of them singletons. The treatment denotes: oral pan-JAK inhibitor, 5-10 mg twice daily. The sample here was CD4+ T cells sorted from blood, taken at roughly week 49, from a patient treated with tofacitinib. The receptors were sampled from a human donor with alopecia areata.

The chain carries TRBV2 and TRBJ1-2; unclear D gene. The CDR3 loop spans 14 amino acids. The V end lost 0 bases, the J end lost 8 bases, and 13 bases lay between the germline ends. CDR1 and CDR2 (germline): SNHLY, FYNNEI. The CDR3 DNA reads TGTGCCAGCAGTGAAGCAGGGAACTCTAAAGGCTACACCTTC. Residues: CASSEAGNSKGYTF.

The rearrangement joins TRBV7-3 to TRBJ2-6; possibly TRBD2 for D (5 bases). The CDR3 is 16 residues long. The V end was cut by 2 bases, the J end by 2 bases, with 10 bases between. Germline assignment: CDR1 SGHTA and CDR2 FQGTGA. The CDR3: CASSLEGFAGANVLTF. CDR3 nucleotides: TGTGCCAGCAGCTTAGAGGGTTTCGCTGGGGCCAACGTCCTGACTTTC.

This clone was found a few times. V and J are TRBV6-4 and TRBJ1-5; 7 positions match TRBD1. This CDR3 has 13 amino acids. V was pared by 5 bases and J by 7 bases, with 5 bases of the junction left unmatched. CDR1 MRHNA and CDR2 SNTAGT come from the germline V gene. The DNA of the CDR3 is TGTGCCAGCAGTCGACAGGGAGGGCAGCCCCAGCATTTT. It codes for CASSRQGGQPQHF.